Here is one T cell receptor (beta chain) with its context. This sample stems from a study of blood T cell repertoires in COVID-19. Study-wide background: The United States, Italy and Spain provided the acute and convalescent COVID-19 samples.

Assay used: immunoSEQ multiplex PCR; TCRdb lists only in-frame clones, some missing. The data contain about 200,000 clones, less than 90% of them singletons. Within the 2 weeks before study entry, each person in the exposed group met a COVID-19 case. The receptor's source is a woman under 40 who had been exposed to COVID-19. The sequenced sample consisted of PBMCs or T cells enriched from blood (not recorded which).

The CDR3 loop reads CASSIQGADTQYF. The CDR3 DNA sequence: TGTGCCAGCAGCATACAGGGGGCAGATACGCAGTATTTT. The J gene is TRBJ2-3, the V gene TRBV6-2 or TRBV6-3; 8 bases align to TRBD1. Trimming took 6 bases from V and 4 from J; bases not matched to a gene: 3. CDR1 and CDR2 from the germline V gene are MNHEY and SVGEGT. This CDR3 spans 13 amino acids.